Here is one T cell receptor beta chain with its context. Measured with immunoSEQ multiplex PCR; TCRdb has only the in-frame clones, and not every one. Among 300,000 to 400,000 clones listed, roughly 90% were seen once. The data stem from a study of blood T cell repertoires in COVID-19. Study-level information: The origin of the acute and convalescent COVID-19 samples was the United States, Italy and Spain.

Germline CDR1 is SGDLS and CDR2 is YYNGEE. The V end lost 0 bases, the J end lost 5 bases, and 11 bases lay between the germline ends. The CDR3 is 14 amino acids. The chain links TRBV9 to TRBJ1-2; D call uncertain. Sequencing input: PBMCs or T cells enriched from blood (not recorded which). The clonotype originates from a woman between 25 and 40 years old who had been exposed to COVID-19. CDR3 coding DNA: TGTGCCAGCAGCGTAGTAACTCCCGGGTATGGCTACACCTTC. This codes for CASSVVTPGYGYTF.